Described below is a single T cell receptor (beta chain) sequence and its context. The CDR3 covers 13 residues. Germline loops: CDR1 KGHSH, CDR2 LQKENI. After removal of 3 bases from V and 6 bases from J, the junction contained 4 bases not matched to a gene. This entry belongs to a study of blood T cell repertoires in COVID-19. Study overall: Both acute and convalescent COVID-19 samples were obtained from the United States, Italy and Spain.

Recruits, aged 18 to 89 years, lived in 24 US areas. Assignments of participants to cohorts depended upon their own reported clinical history. Original methodology: Amplification with reference gene primers provided the estimates of nucleated cell counts. Assay used: immunoSEQ multiplex PCR; TCRdb lists only in-frame clones, some missing. That table gives V, J and clone size, and the DNA gave D and trimming. This sample has about 430,000 clones, with approximately 90% found just once. This sequence originates from a man aged 25-45 years who had recovered from COVID-19. The sequenced sample consisted of PBMCs or T cells enriched from blood (not recorded which). The chain employs TRBV18 and TRBJ2-7; 8 positions agree with TRBD1. The CDR3: CASSPGQAIEQYF. CDR3 nucleotides: TGTGCCAGCTCACCGGGACAGGCTATCGAGCAGTACTTC.